Below are 15 T cell receptor beta chains sequenced from a single sample in a study of blood T cells in healthy people across ages. The second PCR ran about 6 to 11 cycles with a sample-barcoded 5' primer and J-beta primers. TCRdb independently ran MiXCR on the 5' RACE reads; one entry per CDR3 protein. The top ten clones hold 30% to 45% of a sample with around 690,000 distinct CDR3 sequences, 58% of them seen once. The sample consisted of blood. The source is a man aged 55 to 69 in good health.

The chain combines TRBV10-2 with TRBJ2-5; 13 bases fit TRBD2. CDR1 and CDR2 from the germline V gene are WSHSY and SAAADI. CDR3 length: 16 residues. The ends lost 8 bases at V and 2 bases at J; junction bases unmatched: 8. CDR3 amino acids: CASRGLAGVQQETQYF. CDR3 sequence (DNA): TGCGCCAGCCGAGGACTAGCGGGGGTTCAGCAAGAGACCCAGTACTTC.

The V and J genes are TRBV5-1 and TRBJ2-2; 7 bases fit TRBD1. Germline CDR1 is SGHRS and CDR2 is YFSETQ. Trimming at V came to 3 bases and at J to 3 bases, leaving 5 bases not matched to a gene. This CDR3 comprises 15 residues. CDR3 in DNA: TGCGCCAGCAGCTCGGACAGGAAGGACACCGGGGAGCTGTTTTTT. It yields the protein CASSSDRKDTGELFF.

The gene calls are TRBV20-1 and TRBJ2-2; D may match TRBD1 or TRBD2 (5 bases each). The V gene's germline CDR1 is DFQATT and CDR2 SNEGSKA (reference sequence). The CDR3 consists of 14 residues. Deletions cut 6 bases from V and 1 base from J, with 12 bases between. CDR3 DNA sequence: TGCAGTGCCGTCAGGGACCTGAACACCGGGGAGCTGTTTTTT. It specifies CSAVRDLNTGELFF.

V and J are TRBV29-1 and TRBJ1-2; D ambiguous. Germline CDR1 SQVTM, CDR2 ANQGSEA. The CDR3 length is 11 residues. V was clipped by 6 bases and J by 0 bases, with 5 bases between them. CDR3 residues: CSVGSNYGYTF. In DNA form, the CDR3 reads TGCAGCGTCGGATCTAACTATGGCTACACCTTC.

The sample holds a few counts of this clonotype. This chain uses TRBV3-1 with TRBJ1-2; no firm D call. Trimming cost V 8 bases and J 1 base, with 11 bases left between them. The CDR3 is made up of 13 amino acids. Germline values: CDR1 LGHDT, CDR2 YNNKEL (reference sequence). This CDR3 is CASLGRLNYGYTF. CDR3 sequence (DNA): TGTGCCAGCCTAGGCAGACTTAACTATGGCTACACCTTC.

CDR3 amino acids: CATRVTGGNNEQFF. As DNA, the CDR3 is TGTGCCACCAGAGTGACAGGGGGTAACAATGAGCAGTTCTTC. V usage is TRBV24-1 and J usage is TRBJ2-1, with 9 positions matching TRBD1. V was pared by 7 bases and J by 5 bases, with 5 bases of the junction left unmatched. The CDR3 extends over 14 amino acids. Germline CDR1 KGHDR, CDR2 SFDVKD.

The V and J genes are TRBV20-1 and TRBJ2-5; D might be TRBD1 or TRBD2, each matching 5 bases. The CDR3 is 14 residues long. Trimming removed 3 bases from V and 5 bases from J, with 16 bases in between. Germline-derived CDR1 and CDR2 are DFQATT and SNEGSKA (reference sequence). The CDR3: CSASIPGPRETQYF. CDR3 DNA: TGCAGTGCTAGTATACCGGGGCCACGGGAGACCCAGTACTTC.

This clonotype was detected only once. The chain recombines TRBV20-1 with TRBJ1-2; TRBD1 agrees at 8 bases. Germline V gives CDR1 DFQATT, CDR2 SNEGSKA (reference sequence). The V gene end was trimmed by 0 bases and the J gene end by 2 bases; junction bases not matched to a gene: 5. The length of the CDR3 is 15 residues. CDR3 in DNA: TGCAGTGCTAGAGATGAGGGACAGGCGAACTATGGCTACACCTTC. Translated, it gives CSARDEGQANYGYTF.

This clonotype was counted a single time. The rearrangement uses TRBV28 and TRBJ2-7; 9 bases map to TRBD2. Trimming took 3 bases from V and 0 from J; bases not matched to a gene: 3. The CDR3 has 15 residues. Germline V gene lookup returns CDR1 MDHEN and CDR2 SYDVKM. The CDR3 nucleotides read TGTGCCAGCAGTTTGTTGACTAGCGGCTCCTACGAGCAGTACTTC. Its protein is CASSLLTSGSYEQYF.

This sequence joins TRBV6-4 and TRBJ2-1; maybe TRBD2 (6 bases). V dropped 8 bases and J dropped 5 bases, with 13 bases sitting between them. The germline V gene encodes CDR1 MRHNA and CDR2 SNTAGT. The CDR3 consists of 13 residues. The CDR3 reads CASAPGVDNEQFF. In DNA form, the CDR3 reads TGTGCCAGCGCTCCGGGGGTAGACAATGAGCAGTTCTTC.

The chain couples TRBV5-1 to TRBJ2-1, with a weak D call TRBD2 (6 bases). From germline, CDR1 is SGHRS and CDR2 YFSETQ. The CDR3 has 15 amino acids. Trimming removed 2 bases at V and 6 bases at J, with 15 bases between. The CDR3 here is CASSLLGGLCNEQFF. For the CDR3, the DNA is TGCGCCAGCAGCTTATTGGGGGGTCTCTGCAATGAGCAGTTCTTC. Full variable domain (rest looked up from reference TRBV5-1 and TRBJ2-1): KAGVTQTPRYLIKTRGQQVTLSCSPISGHRSVSWYQQTPGQGLQFLFEYFSETQRNKGNFPGRFSGRQFSNSRSEMNVSTLELGDSALYLCASSLLGGLCNEQFFGPGTRLTVL.

The rearrangement joins TRBV7-9 to TRBJ2-3, with 8 nucleotides matching TRBD1. Germline loops: CDR1 SEHNR, CDR2 FQNEAQ (reference sequence). The J segment lost 2 bases and the V segment lost 4 bases, leaving 8 bases of the junction unmatched. The CDR3 totals 16 residues. CDR3 nucleotides: TGTGCCAGCAGCTCGGAGGACAGGGAATTCACAGATACGCAGTATTTT. Translation gives CASSSEDREFTDTQYF.

This clonotype was recorded only once. The chain is built from TRBV28 and TRBJ2-3; TRBD1 agrees at 8 bases. Germline V lookup: CDR1 MDHEN, CDR2 SYDVKM. The junction had 17 bases not matched to a gene; V was cut back by 2 bases and J by 4 bases. This CDR3 spans 19 amino acids. The CDR3 region is CASSLSWERQGTWADTQYF. Here the CDR3 DNA reads TGTGCCAGCAGTTTAAGCTGGGAGAGACAGGGGACCTGGGCAGATACGCAGTATTTT.

The rearrangement uses TRBV3-1 and TRBJ2-5; D unresolved. V lost 4 bases, J lost 4 bases, and 13 bases lay in between. The CDR3 length is 14 residues. Germline loops: CDR1 LGHDT, CDR2 YNNKEL (reference sequence). The CDR3 reads CASSPELRVETQYF. CDR3 in DNA: TGTGCCAGCAGCCCGGAACTTAGGGTAGAGACCCAGTACTTC.

This chain joins TRBV27 and TRBJ1-2, with a weak D call TRBD1 (5 bases). This CDR3 contains 15 residues. Germline CDR1 and CDR2: MNHEY and SMNVEV (reference sequence). Trimming stripped 1 base from V and 4 bases from J, with 13 bases between. As DNA, the CDR3 is TGTGCCAGCAGTTTATTTTCCAGGGCCCTCTATGGCTACACCTTC. Translating it yields CASSLFSRALYGYTF.